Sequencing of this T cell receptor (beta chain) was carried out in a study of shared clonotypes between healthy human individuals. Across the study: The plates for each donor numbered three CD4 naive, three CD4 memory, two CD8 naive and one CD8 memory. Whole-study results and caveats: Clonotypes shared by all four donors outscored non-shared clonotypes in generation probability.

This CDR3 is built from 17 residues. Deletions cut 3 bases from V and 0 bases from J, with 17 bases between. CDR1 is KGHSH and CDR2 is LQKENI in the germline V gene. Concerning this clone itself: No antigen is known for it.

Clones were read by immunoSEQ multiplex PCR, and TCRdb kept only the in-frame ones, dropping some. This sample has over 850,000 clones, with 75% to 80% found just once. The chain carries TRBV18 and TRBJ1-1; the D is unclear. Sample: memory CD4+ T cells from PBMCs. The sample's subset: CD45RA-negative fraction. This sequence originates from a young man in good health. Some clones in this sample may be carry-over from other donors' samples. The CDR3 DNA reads TGTGCCAGCTCACCCTTATCCCGGATTGTCCTGAACACTGAAGCTTTCTTT. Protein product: CASSPLSRIVLNTEAFF.